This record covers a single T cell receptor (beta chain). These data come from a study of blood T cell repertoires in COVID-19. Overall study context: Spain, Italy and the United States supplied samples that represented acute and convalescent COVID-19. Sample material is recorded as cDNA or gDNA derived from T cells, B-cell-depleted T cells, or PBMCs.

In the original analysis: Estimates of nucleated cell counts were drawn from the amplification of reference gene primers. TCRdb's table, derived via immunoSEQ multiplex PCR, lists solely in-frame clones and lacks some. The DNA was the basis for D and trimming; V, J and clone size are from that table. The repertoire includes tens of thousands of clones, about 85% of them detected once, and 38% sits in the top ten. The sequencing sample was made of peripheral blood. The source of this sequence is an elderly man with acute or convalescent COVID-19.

In DNA form, the CDR3 reads TGTGCTAGTGTTGGGACAGGGATGGCGGATCAGCCCCAGCATTTT. This sequence encodes CASVGTGMADQPQHF. V usage is TRBV12-5 and J usage is TRBJ1-5; TRBD1 aligns across 9 bases. This CDR3 contains 15 residues. V trimming: 7 bases; J trimming: 5 bases; junction bases outside the gene matches: 9. CDR1 is LGHNT, CDR2 FRNRAP, per germline.